This is a list of T cell receptor beta chains from one sample in a study of PD-L1 blockade in urothelial cancer. TCRdb keeps only in-frame clones here, not all; method: immunoSEQ multiplex PCR. The sample records about 52,000 clones, over 65% being singletons. The sequences come from PBMCs, collected around atezolizumab (anti-PD-L1) treatment. These receptor sequences come from a man in his fifties or sixties with urothelial cancer. CDR3s include the opening cysteine and the closing phenylalanine or tryptophan. Fields, in order: J gene, clone size, D gene, V gene, CDR3 DNA, CDR3 protein. D genes are given only for firm matches. The size entry is marked missing in some rows and otherwise reads once, few, many or a size class.

J gene: TRBJ1-2
clone size: NA
D gene: TRBD1
V gene: TRBV5-1
CDR3 DNA: TGCGCCAGCAGCGACCCGTTCATAGGGGGCGTTGTACATGGCTACACCTTC
CDR3 protein: CASSDPFIGGVVHGYTF

J gene: TRBJ1-5
clone size: NA
D gene: NA
V gene: TRBV5-5
CDR3 DNA: TGTGCCAGCAGCTTCTTGGGAGATAGCAATCAGCCCCAGCATTTT
CDR3 protein: CASSFLGDSNQPQHF

J gene: TRBJ2-2
clone size: NA
D gene: TRBD1
V gene: TRBV7-3
CDR3 DNA: TGTGCCAGCAGCTCCGGGACAGGGTCGAACACCGGGGAGCTGTTTTTT
CDR3 protein: CASSSGTGSNTGELFF

J gene: TRBJ2-1
clone size: NA
D gene: TRBD1
V gene: TRBV5-5
CDR3 DNA: TGTGCCAGCAGCTTCGGCCCCGGGGACAGGCTGTACAATGAGCAGTTCTTC
CDR3 protein: CASSFGPGDRLYNEQFF

J gene: TRBJ2-7
clone size: NA
D gene: NA
V gene: TRBV6-6
CDR3 DNA: TGTGCCAGCAGTTACTCTAGGGGGTCCACCTACGAGCAGTACTTC
CDR3 protein: CASSYSRGSTYEQYF

J gene: TRBJ2-7
clone size: NA
D gene: NA
V gene: TRBV30
CDR3 DNA: TGTGCCTGGAGGCGCAGAGGAAGCGCCTACGAGCAGTACTTC
CDR3 protein: CAWRRRGSAYEQYF

J gene: TRBJ2-1
clone size: NA
D gene: NA
V gene: TRBV7-9
CDR3 DNA: TGTGCCAGCAGCCCGGAAAGGGGTGAGCAGTTCTTC
CDR3 protein: CASSPERGEQFF

J gene: TRBJ1-2
clone size: NA
D gene: TRBD1
V gene: TRBV6-5
CDR3 DNA: TGTGCCAGCAGCCACAGGGGATTGAACTATGGCTACACCTTC
CDR3 protein: CASSHRGLNYGYTF

J gene: TRBJ2-7
clone size: NA
D gene: NA
V gene: TRBV27
CDR3 DNA: TGTGCCAGCAGTGTCGGAGGACCCTACGAGCAGTACTTC
CDR3 protein: CASSVGGPYEQYF

J gene: TRBJ2-7
clone size: NA
D gene: NA
V gene: TRBV25-1
CDR3 DNA: TGTGCCAGCAGTGAATCGAGACAGAGACCCTACGAGCAGTACTTC
CDR3 protein: CASSESRQRPYEQYF

J gene: TRBJ2-2
clone size: NA
D gene: TRBD1
V gene: TRBV10-3
CDR3 DNA: TGTGCCATCAATGGGGGACAGGTGAACACCGGGGAGCTGTTTTTT
CDR3 protein: CAINGGQVNTGELFF

J gene: TRBJ2-3
clone size: NA
D gene: NA
V gene: TRBV10-2
CDR3 DNA: TGCGCCAGCAGGGGAGAGACCCACACAGATACGCAGTATTTT
CDR3 protein: CASRGETHTDTQYF

J gene: TRBJ1-4
clone size: NA
D gene: TRBD1
V gene: TRBV28
CDR3 DNA: TGTGCCAGCTATCGGGACAGGGCTGAAAAACTGTTTTTT
CDR3 protein: CASYRDRAEKLFF

J gene: TRBJ2-3
clone size: NA
D gene: TRBD2
V gene: TRBV7-9
CDR3 DNA: TGTGCCAGCAGCCCCCAGCCGGGACTAGCGGGAGGTAGAGATACGCAGTATTTT
CDR3 protein: CASSPQPGLAGGRDTQYF

J gene: TRBJ1-4
clone size: NA
D gene: TRBD1
V gene: TRBV19
CDR3 DNA: TGTGCCAGTAGTGGACAGGGTAAGATCGAAAAACTGTTTTTT
CDR3 protein: CASSGQGKIEKLFF

J gene: TRBJ2-1
clone size: NA
D gene: NA
V gene: TRBV4-2
CDR3 DNA: TGTGCCAGCAGCCAAGCTCCCGGACTGGCGGAGTACAATGAGCAGTTCTTC
CDR3 protein: CASSQAPGLAEYNEQFF

J gene: TRBJ2-4
clone size: NA
D gene: NA
V gene: TRBV7-2
CDR3 DNA: TGTGCCAGCAGCTTAGTCCGGGCAGGGGACATTCAGTACTTC
CDR3 protein: CASSLVRAGDIQYF

J gene: TRBJ2-1
clone size: NA
D gene: NA
V gene: TRBV7-9
CDR3 DNA: TGTGCCAGCAGCCCCGGCAGGGGCACCTACAATGAGCAGTTCTTC
CDR3 protein: CASSPGRGTYNEQFF

J gene: TRBJ2-5
clone size: NA
D gene: NA
V gene: TRBV27
CDR3 DNA: TGTGCCAGCAGTTTAAGTGGCGGGAACCGAGAGACCCAGTACTTC
CDR3 protein: CASSLSGGNRETQYF

J gene: TRBJ1-4
clone size: few
D gene: NA
V gene: TRBV18
CDR3 DNA: TGTGCCAGCTCTCGAAAGCCGGGAACTAATGAAAAACTGTTTTTT
CDR3 protein: CASSRKPGTNEKLFF

J gene: TRBJ2-7
clone size: NA
D gene: NA
V gene: TRBV7-6
CDR3 DNA: TGTGCCAGCAGCTTAGCACAGGATACCTACGAGCAGTACTTC
CDR3 protein: CASSLAQDTYEQYF

J gene: TRBJ1-5
clone size: few
D gene: NA
V gene: TRBV5-1
CDR3 DNA: TGCGCCACCTGGACAGCGATGTGCAATCAGCCCCAGCATTTT
CDR3 protein: CATWTAMCNQPQHF

J gene: TRBJ1-4
clone size: NA
D gene: TRBD1
V gene: TRBV7-8
CDR3 DNA: TGTGCCAGCAGCCAAGGACAGGGGATTAATGAAAAACTGTTTTTT
CDR3 protein: CASSQGQGINEKLFF

J gene: TRBJ1-3
clone size: NA
D gene: NA
V gene: TRBV4-1
CDR3 DNA: TGCGCCAGCAGCCAAGATGTCGCAGGGACTGGAAACACCATATATTTT
CDR3 protein: CASSQDVAGTGNTIYF

J gene: TRBJ2-5
clone size: NA
D gene: TRBD2
V gene: TRBV7-2
CDR3 DNA: TGTGCCAGCAGCTCGTGGACTAGGCTTGAGACCCAGTACTTC
CDR3 protein: CASSSWTRLETQYF

J gene: TRBJ1-2
clone size: few
D gene: TRBD1
V gene: TRBV5-1
CDR3 DNA: TGCGCCAGCAGCTTGGCCGTGGGACAGGGGGCCGGCTACACCTTC
CDR3 protein: CASSLAVGQGAGYTF

J gene: TRBJ2-3
clone size: NA
D gene: TRBD2
V gene: TRBV7-2
CDR3 DNA: TGTGCCAGCAGCTCCCGAAGGACTAGCGGGAGCGCAGATACGCAGTATTTT
CDR3 protein: CASSSRRTSGSADTQYF

J gene: TRBJ2-7
clone size: NA
D gene: NA
V gene: TRBV30
CDR3 DNA: TGTGCCTGGAGTAGACAGGTTCGCGAGCAGTACTTC
CDR3 protein: CAWSRQVREQYF

J gene: TRBJ1-6
clone size: NA
D gene: NA
V gene: TRBV2
CDR3 DNA: TGTGCCAGTGTCCCGGGCGGGTTGAGTTCACCCCTCCACTTT
CDR3 protein: CASVPGGLSSPLHF

J gene: TRBJ2-7
clone size: NA
D gene: TRBD1
V gene: TRBV7-8
CDR3 DNA: TGTGCCAGCAGCTTAGGAGGGACAGGGCGAACCTACGAGCAGTACTTC
CDR3 protein: CASSLGGTGRTYEQYF

J gene: TRBJ1-5
clone size: NA
D gene: NA
V gene: TRBV27
CDR3 DNA: TGTGCCAGCAGTCACCAGGGGTTTAGCAATCAGCCCCAGCATTTT
CDR3 protein: CASSHQGFSNQPQHF

J gene: TRBJ2-3
clone size: NA
D gene: TRBD2
V gene: TRBV10-2
CDR3 DNA: TGCGCCAGCAAGGCCGGGAGGACCTCAGATACGCAGTATTTT
CDR3 protein: CASKAGRTSDTQYF

J gene: TRBJ2-1
clone size: NA
D gene: NA
V gene: TRBV5-1
CDR3 DNA: TGCGCCAGCAGCTTTACTAGGGGGACTGAGCAGTTCTTC
CDR3 protein: CASSFTRGTEQFF

J gene: TRBJ1-5
clone size: NA
D gene: NA
V gene: TRBV19
CDR3 DNA: TGTGCCAGTAGTATATACGGGGACACTGATCAGCCCCAGCATTTT
CDR3 protein: CASSIYGDTDQPQHF

J gene: TRBJ1-4
clone size: NA
D gene: NA
V gene: TRBV20-1
CDR3 DNA: TGCAGTGCTCCGGGACATTTTTTT
CDR3 protein: CSAPGHFF

J gene: TRBJ1-2
clone size: NA
D gene: NA
V gene: TRBV29-1
CDR3 DNA: TGCAGCGTTGGGGCACTTGGCTACACCTTC
CDR3 protein: CSVGALGYTF

J gene: TRBJ2-1
clone size: NA
D gene: TRBD2
V gene: TRBV7-2
CDR3 DNA: TGTGCCAGCAGCTTAGTCGGGCTAGCGGGAAGTGAGCAGTTCTTC
CDR3 protein: CASSLVGLAGSEQFF

J gene: TRBJ2-4
clone size: NA
D gene: TRBD2
V gene: TRBV6-5
CDR3 DNA: TGTGCCAGCACCCGGACTAGCGGGGGGAAGTACATTCAGTACTTC
CDR3 protein: CASTRTSGGKYIQYF

J gene: TRBJ2-7
clone size: NA
D gene: TRBD2
V gene: TRBV10-2
CDR3 DNA: TGCTCCGCGGGAGGCAGGGTCTCCTACGAGCAGTACTTC
CDR3 protein: CSAGGRVSYEQYF

J gene: TRBJ2-3
clone size: NA
D gene: NA
V gene: TRBV7-6
CDR3 DNA: TGTGCCAGCAGCTTAAATTGGGGCAGAGATACGCAGTATTTT
CDR3 protein: CASSLNWGRDTQYF

J gene: TRBJ2-1
clone size: NA
D gene: TRBD2
V gene: TRBV7-9
CDR3 DNA: TGTGCCAGCAGCACCCCCTCCGGGACTAGCATACGGCTTGAGCAGTTCTTC
CDR3 protein: CASSTPSGTSIRLEQFF

J gene: TRBJ2-7
clone size: NA
D gene: TRBD1
V gene: TRBV6-5
CDR3 DNA: TGTGCCAGCAGTTACAGCCAGGGGGCCGTCTACGAGCAGTACTTC
CDR3 protein: CASSYSQGAVYEQYF